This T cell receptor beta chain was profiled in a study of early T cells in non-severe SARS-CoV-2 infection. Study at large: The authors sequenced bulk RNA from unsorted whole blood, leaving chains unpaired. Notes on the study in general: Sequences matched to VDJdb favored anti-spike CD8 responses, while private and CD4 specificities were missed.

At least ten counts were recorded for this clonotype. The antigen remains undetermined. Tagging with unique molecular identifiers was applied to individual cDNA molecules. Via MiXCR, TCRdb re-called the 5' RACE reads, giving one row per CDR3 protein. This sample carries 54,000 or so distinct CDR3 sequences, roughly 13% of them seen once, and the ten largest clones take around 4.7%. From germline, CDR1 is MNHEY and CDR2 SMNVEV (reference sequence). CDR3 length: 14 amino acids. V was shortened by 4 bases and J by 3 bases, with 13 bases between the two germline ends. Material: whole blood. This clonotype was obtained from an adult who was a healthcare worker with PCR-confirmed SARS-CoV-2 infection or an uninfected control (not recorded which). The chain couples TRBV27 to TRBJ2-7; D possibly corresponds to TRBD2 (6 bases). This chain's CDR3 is CASSYRLESYEQYF. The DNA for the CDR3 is TGTGCCAGCAGTTACCGACTAGAAAGCTACGAGCAGTACTTC.